These 3 T cell receptor beta chains originate from one sample sequenced in a study of T cells in Graves' hyperthyroidism and ophthalmopathy. Amplified regions were TCR beta CDR3 sequences from RNA transcripts. The TCR CDR3 was amplified in a first-round RT-PCR using the HTBI primer set. TCRdb reprocessed the multiplex PCR reads with MiXCR, giving one entry per CDR3 protein. There are about 400,000 distinct CDR3 sequences in the sample; 25% occur only once, and about 73% lies in the top ten. What was sequenced was blood. Receptors were obtained from a man in his forties or fifties with Graves' hyperthyroidism.

This clonotype has ten or more counts. The V call is TRBV11-3, the J call TRBJ2-1; either TRBD1 or TRBD2 may supply D (5 bases each). In germline, CDR1 is SGHNT, CDR2 YENEEA. Trimming removed 3 bases from V and 8 bases from J, with 14 bases in between. The CDR3 runs to 14 residues. CDR3 region: CASSFSGLRDEQFF. The CDR3 region has the DNA TGTGCCAGCAGCTTTTCAGGGTTGAGGGATGAGCAGTTCTTC.

In this sample, this clonotype turned up many times. The chain couples TRBV3-1 to TRBJ2-1; possibly TRBD2 for D (6 bases). Germline V CDR1 and CDR2: LGHDT, YNNKEL (reference sequence). V dropped 5 bases and J dropped 9 bases, with 17 bases sitting between them. CDR3 length: 14 residues. The CDR3 here is CASSIQLLRGEQFF. The CDR3 nucleotides are TGTGCCAGCAGCATACAACTGCTGCGGGGTGAGCAGTTCTTC.

Only a few counts were recorded for this clonotype. CDR3: CASSSLRQNEQFF. CDR3 DNA: TGTGCCAGCAGCTCTCTGAGGCAGAATGAGCAGTTCTTC. J is TRBJ2-1 and V is TRBV14; D call uncertain. The V and J ends lost 5 bases and 7 bases respectively, with 12 bases between them. Germline lookup yields CDR1 SGHDN and CDR2 FVKESK. The CDR3 length is 13 residues.